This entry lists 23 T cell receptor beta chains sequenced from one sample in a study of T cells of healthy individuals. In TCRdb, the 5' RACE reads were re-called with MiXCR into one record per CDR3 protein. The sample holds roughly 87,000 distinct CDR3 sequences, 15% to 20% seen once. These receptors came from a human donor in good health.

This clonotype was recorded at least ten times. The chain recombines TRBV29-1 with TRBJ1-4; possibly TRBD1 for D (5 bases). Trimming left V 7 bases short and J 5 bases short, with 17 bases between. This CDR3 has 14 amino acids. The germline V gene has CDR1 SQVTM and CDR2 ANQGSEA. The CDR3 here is CSGVTTGTNEKLFF. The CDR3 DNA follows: TGCAGCGGAGTCACAACAGGAACCAATGAAAAACTGTTTTTT.

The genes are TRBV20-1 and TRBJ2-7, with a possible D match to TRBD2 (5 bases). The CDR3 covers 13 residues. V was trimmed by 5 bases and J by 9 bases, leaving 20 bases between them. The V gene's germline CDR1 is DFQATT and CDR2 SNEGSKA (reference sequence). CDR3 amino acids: CSAGDYRVSRQYF. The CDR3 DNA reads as TGCAGTGCTGGTGACTACCGGGTATCAAGGCAGTACTTC.

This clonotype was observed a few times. The CDR3 loop reads CASSLLLRGADNEQFF. The CDR3 nucleotides are TGTGCCAGCAGTTTACTGTTGCGGGGGGCCGACAATGAGCAGTTCTTC. The chain uses TRBV28 and TRBJ2-1; 8 bases fit TRBD2. CDR3 length equals 16 residues. Germline V gene lookup returns CDR1 MDHEN and CDR2 SYDVKM. J was trimmed by 5 bases and V by 2 bases; bases with no gene match: 8.

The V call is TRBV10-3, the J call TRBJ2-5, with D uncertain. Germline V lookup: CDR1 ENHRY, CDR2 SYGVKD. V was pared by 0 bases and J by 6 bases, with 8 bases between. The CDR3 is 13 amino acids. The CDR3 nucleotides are TGTGCCATCAGTGAGTCGACCTTTAAGACCCAGTACTTC. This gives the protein CAISESTFKTQYF.

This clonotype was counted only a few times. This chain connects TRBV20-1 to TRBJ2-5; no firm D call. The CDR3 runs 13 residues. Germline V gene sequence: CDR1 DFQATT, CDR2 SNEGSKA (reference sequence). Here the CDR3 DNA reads TGCAGCTTTCAATCGAGTGCAGAAGAGACCCAGTACTTC. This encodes CSFQSSAEETQYF.

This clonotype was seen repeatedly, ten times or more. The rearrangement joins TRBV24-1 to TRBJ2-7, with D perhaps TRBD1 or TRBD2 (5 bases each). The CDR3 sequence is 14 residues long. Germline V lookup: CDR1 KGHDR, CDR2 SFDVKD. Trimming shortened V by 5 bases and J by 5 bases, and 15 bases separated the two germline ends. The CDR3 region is CATSGSGKGNEQYF. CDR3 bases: TGTGCCACCAGTGGCTCCGGGAAGGGGAACGAGCAGTACTTC.

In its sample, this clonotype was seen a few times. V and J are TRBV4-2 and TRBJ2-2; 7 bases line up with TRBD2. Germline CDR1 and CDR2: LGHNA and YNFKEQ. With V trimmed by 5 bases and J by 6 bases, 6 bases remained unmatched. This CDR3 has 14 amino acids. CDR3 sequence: CASSSGGDAGELFF. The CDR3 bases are TGTGCCAGCAGCTCTGGGGGGGACGCCGGGGAGCTGTTTTTT.

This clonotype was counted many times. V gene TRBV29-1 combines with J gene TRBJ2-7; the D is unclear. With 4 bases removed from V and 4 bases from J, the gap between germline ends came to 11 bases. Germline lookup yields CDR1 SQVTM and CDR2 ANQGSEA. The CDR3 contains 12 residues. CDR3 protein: CSVVSKKYEQYF. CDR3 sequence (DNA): TGCAGCGTTGTCAGCAAAAAGTACGAGCAGTACTTC.

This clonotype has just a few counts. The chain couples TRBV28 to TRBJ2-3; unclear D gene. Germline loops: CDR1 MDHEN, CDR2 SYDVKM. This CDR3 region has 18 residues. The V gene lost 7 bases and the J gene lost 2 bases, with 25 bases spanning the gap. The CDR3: CASIPYLQDGPYTDTQYF. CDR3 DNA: TGTGCCAGCATCCCTTATCTTCAGGACGGCCCTTACACAGATACGCAGTATTTT.

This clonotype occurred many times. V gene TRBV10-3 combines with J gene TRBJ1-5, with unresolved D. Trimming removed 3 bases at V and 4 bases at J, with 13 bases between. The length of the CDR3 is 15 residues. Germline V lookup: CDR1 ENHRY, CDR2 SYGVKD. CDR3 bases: TGTGCCATCAGTGACGAGGCCCGCGGGAATCAGCCCCAGCATTTT. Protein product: CAISDEARGNQPQHF.

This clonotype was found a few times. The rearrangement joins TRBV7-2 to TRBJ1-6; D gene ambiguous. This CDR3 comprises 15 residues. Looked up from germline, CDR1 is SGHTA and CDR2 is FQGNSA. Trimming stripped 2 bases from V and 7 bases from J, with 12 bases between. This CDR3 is CASSLNLGSNSPLHF. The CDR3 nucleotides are TGTGCCAGCAGCTTAAATTTAGGGTCCAATTCACCCCTCCACTTT.

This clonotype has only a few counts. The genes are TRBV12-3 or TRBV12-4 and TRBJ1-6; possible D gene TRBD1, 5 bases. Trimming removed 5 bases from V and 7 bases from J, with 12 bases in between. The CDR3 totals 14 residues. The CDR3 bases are TGTGCCAGCAGTCCGGGGGTCATAAATTCACCCCTCCACTTT. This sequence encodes CASSPGVINSPLHF.

CDR3 region: CASRDGRGETQYF. The CDR3 DNA reads TGTGCCAGCAGGGACGGGCGAGGAGAGACCCAGTACTTC. The V and J genes are TRBV28 and TRBJ2-5, with D unresolved. The V gene lost 6 bases and the J gene lost 4 bases, with 12 bases spanning the gap. In germline, CDR1 is MDHEN, CDR2 SYDVKM. The CDR3 extends over 13 amino acids.

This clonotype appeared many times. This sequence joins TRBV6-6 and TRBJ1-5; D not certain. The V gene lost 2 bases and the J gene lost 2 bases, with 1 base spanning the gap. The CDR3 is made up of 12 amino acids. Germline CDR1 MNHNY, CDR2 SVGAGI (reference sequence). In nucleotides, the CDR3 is TGTGCCAGCAGTTACGGCAATCAGCCCCAGCATTTT. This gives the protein CASSYGNQPQHF.

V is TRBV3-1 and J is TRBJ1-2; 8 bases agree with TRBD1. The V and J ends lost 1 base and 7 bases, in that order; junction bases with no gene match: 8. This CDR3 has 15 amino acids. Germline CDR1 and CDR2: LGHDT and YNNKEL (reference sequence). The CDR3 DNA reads TGTGCCAGCAGCCAAGGGGGCAGGGGGCAGGTTGGCTACACCTTC. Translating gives CASSQGGRGQVGYTF.

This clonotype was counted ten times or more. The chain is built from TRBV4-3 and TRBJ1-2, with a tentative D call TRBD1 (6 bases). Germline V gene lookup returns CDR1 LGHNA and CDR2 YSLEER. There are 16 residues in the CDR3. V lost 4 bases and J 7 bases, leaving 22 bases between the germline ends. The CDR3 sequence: CASSRGTGFFTFGYTF. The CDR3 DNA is TGCGCCAGCAGCCGGGGAACAGGGTTTTTCACTTTTGGCTACACCTTC.

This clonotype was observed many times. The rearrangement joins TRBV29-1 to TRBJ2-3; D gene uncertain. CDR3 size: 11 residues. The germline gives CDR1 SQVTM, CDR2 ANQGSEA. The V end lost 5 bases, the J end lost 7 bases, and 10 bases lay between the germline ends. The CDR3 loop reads CSVQNPHTQYF. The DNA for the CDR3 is TGCAGCGTTCAAAACCCCCATACGCAGTATTTT.

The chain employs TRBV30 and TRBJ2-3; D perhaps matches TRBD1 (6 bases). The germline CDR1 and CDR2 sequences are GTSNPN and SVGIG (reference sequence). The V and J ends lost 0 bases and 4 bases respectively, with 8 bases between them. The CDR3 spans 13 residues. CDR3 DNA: TGTGCCTGGAGTGTACAGGGCCCAGATACGCAGTATTTT. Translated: CAWSVQGPDTQYF. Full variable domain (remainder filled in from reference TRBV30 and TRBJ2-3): SQTIHQWPATLVQPVGSPLSLECTVEGTSNPNLYWYRQAAGRGLQLLFYSVGIGQISSEVPQNLSASRPQDRQFILSSKKLLLSDSGFYLCAWSVQGPDTQYFGPGTRLTVL.

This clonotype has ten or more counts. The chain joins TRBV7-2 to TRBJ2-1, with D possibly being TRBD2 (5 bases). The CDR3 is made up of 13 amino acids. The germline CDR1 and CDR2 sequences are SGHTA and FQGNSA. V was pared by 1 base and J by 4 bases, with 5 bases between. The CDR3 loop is CASSLGRYNEQFF. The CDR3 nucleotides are TGTGCCAGCAGCTTAGGGAGGTACAATGAGCAGTTCTTC.

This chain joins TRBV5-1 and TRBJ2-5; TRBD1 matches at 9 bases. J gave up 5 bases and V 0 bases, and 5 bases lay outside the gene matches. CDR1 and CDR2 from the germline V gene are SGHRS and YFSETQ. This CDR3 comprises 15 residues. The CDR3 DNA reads TGCGCCAGCAGCTTGGACGGACAGGGGCCGGAGACCCAGTACTTC. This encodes CASSLDGQGPETQYF. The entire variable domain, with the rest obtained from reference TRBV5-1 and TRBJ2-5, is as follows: KAGVTQTPRYLIKTRGQQVTLSCSPISGHRSVSWYQQTPGQGLQFLFEYFSETQRNKGNFPGRFSGRQFSNSRSEMNVSTLELGDSALYLCASSLDGQGPETQYFGPGTRLLVL.

CDR3 DNA: TGTGCCAGTAGTATTTATGAGGGAGCTGCCGGGGAGCTGTTTTTT. Protein sequence: CASSIYEGAAGELFF. The chain has TRBV19 and TRBJ2-2; D possibly corresponds to TRBD2 (5 bases). V was cut by 3 bases and J by 6 bases, with 14 bases left in between. The CDR3 loop spans 15 amino acids. Germline V gene data show CDR1 as LNHDA and CDR2 as SQIVND (reference sequence).

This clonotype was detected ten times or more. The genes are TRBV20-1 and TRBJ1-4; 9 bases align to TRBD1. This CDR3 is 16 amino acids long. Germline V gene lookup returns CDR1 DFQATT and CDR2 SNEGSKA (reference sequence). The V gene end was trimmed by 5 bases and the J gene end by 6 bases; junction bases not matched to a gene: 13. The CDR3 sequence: CSAQDSPGQGYEKLFF. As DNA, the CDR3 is TGCAGTGCTCAGGATAGCCCGGGACAGGGTTATGAAAAACTGTTTTTT.

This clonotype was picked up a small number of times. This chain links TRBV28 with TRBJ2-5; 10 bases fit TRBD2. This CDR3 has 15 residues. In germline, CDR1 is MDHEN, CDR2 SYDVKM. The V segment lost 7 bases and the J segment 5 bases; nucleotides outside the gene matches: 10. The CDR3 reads CASTGLYSGRETQYF. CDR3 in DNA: TGTGCCAGCACGGGGTTGTATAGCGGGAGGGAGACCCAGTACTTC.